Below, 19 T cell receptor beta chains from the same sample are listed, as sequenced in a study of T cell changes during pregnancy in multiple sclerosis. Sequencing was performed with immunoSEQ multiplex PCR; in TCRdb, only in-frame clones are kept and a portion is missing. The table lists approximately 130,000 clones, about 96% of them singletons. This specimen was peripheral blood, taken after pregnancy. Receptor source: a female donor with multiple sclerosis, enrolled in a pregnancy study.

V usage is TRBV6-6 and J usage is TRBJ1-3; 7 bases are a match to TRBD1. Germline lookup yields CDR1 MNHNY and CDR2 SVGAGI (reference sequence). Germline trimming cut 2 bases from V and 0 bases from J; bases unmatched to any gene: 4. This CDR3 comprises 16 residues. The CDR3 spells CASSYPQGSSGNTIYF. The CDR3 nucleotides read TGTGCCAGCAGTTACCCACAGGGGAGCTCTGGAAACACCATATATTTT.

This clone was observed once. The CDR3 region has the DNA TGTGCCAGTAGTATCCGGACTAGCGGAGCCTACGAGCAGTACTTC. It codes for CASSIRTSGAYEQYF. The V and J genes are TRBV19 and TRBJ2-7; 10 nucleotides agree with TRBD2. V lost 3 bases to trimming and J lost 2 bases; unmatched junction nucleotides: 4. This CDR3 comprises 15 residues. Germline CDR1 is LNHDA and CDR2 is SQIVND (reference sequence).

V gene TRBV5-1 combines with J gene TRBJ1-4; D may be TRBD1 (6 bases). Germline lookup yields CDR1 SGHRS and CDR2 YFSETQ. The V gene lost 4 bases and the J gene lost 4 bases, with 11 bases spanning the gap. The CDR3 is made up of 14 amino acids. CDR3 in amino acids: CASSRGQLNEKLFF. CDR3 in DNA: TGCGCCAGCAGCCGAGGACAGCTTAATGAAAAACTGTTTTTT.

J is TRBJ2-7 and V is TRBV6-5, with a tentative D call TRBD2 (5 bases). The V gene lost 6 bases and the J gene lost 2 bases, with 17 bases spanning the gap. This CDR3 contains 15 residues. The germline CDR1 and CDR2 sequences are MNHEY and SVGAGI. DNA for the CDR3: TGTGCCAGCAGGCCGGGAAGCCAACGAGCCTACGAGCAGTACTTC. Residues: CASRPGSQRAYEQYF.

V usage is TRBV28 and J usage is TRBJ1-2, with 9 bases aligning to TRBD1. V shed 6 bases and J 7 bases; nucleotides not matched to a gene: 9. The CDR3 extends over 14 amino acids. Germline V gives CDR1 MDHEN, CDR2 SYDVKM. The CDR3 nucleotides read TGTGCCAGCAGAAAAACAGGGGGCTGGGGTGGCTACACCTTC. Encoded protein: CASRKTGGWGGYTF.

This sequence joins TRBV27 and TRBJ2-7; 10 bases agree with TRBD2. The germline V gene has CDR1 MNHEY and CDR2 SMNVEV (reference sequence). V gave up 1 base and J gave up 3 bases; unmatched junction bases: 6. The CDR3 runs 16 residues. This CDR3 is CASSLLLAGRGYEQYF. The CDR3 nucleotides are TGTGCCAGCAGTTTATTACTAGCGGGAAGGGGCTACGAGCAGTACTTC.

This chain connects TRBV2 to TRBJ2-3; possibly TRBD2 for D (6 bases). The CDR3 consists of 17 residues. V lost 1 base to trimming and J lost 5 bases, with 19 bases between them. The germline CDR1 and CDR2 sequences are SNHLY and FYNNEI. The DNA of the CDR3 is TGTGCCAGCAGTGAAGTCTCGAGGGACTGGGGAGGAGATACGCAGTATTTT. This sequence encodes CASSEVSRDWGGDTQYF.

The chain couples TRBV7-2 to TRBJ2-1; maybe TRBD2 (7 bases). Germline V gene sequence: CDR1 SGHTA, CDR2 FQGNSA. V gave up 5 bases and J gave up 10 bases, with 21 bases separating them. The CDR3 runs 15 residues. The CDR3 here is CASSPGGRGRDEQFF. DNA of the CDR3: TGTGCCAGCAGCCCGGGGGGCCGGGGACGGGACGAGCAGTTCTTC.

This chain connects TRBV21-1 to TRBJ2-2; the table's D call TRBD1 went unverified against the DNA. TRBV21-1 is a known pseudogene. The CDR3 consists of 15 residues. The CDR3 region has the DNA TGTGCCAGCCAAATCCGGGACAGGCCCACCGGGGAGCTGTTTTTT. Translated, it gives CASQIRDRPTGELFF.

The CDR3 DNA is TGTGCCAGCAGTGAACAGGGGTGGGGAATGAACACTGAAGCTTTCTTT. Translating it yields CASSEQGWGMNTEAFF. This rearrangement joins TRBV2 to TRBJ1-1; possible D gene TRBD1, 6 bases. The CDR3 spans 16 residues. With 2 bases removed from V and 0 bases from J, the gap between germline ends came to 13 bases. Germline assignment: CDR1 SNHLY and CDR2 FYNNEI.

CDR3 in amino acids: CATSRVTGTGGTEAFF. CDR3 sequence (DNA): TGTGCCACCAGCAGGGTGACCGGGACAGGGGGAACTGAAGCTTTCTTT. The chain joins TRBV15 to TRBJ1-1; 11 nucleotides match TRBD1. Germline CDR1 and CDR2: LNHNV and YYDKDF (reference sequence). J gave up 5 bases and V 3 bases, and 8 bases lay outside the gene matches. The CDR3 totals 16 residues.

The genes are TRBV7-9 and TRBJ2-7; tentatively, D is TRBD1 (5 bases). CDR1 and CDR2 (germline): SEHNR, FQNEAQ (reference sequence). Trimming shortened V by 5 bases and J by 3 bases, and 14 bases separated the two germline ends. The CDR3 is made up of 14 amino acids. The CDR3 DNA reads TGTGCCAGCAGCCCACCCAGGGATCTCTACGAGCAGTACTTC. Its translation: CASSPPRDLYEQYF.

This chain joins TRBV29-1 and TRBJ2-1, with 7 bases lining up with TRBD1. V trimming: 7 bases; J trimming: 4 bases; junction bases outside the gene matches: 7. The CDR3 contains 13 residues. The V gene's germline CDR1 is SQVTM and CDR2 ANQGSEA. As DNA, the CDR3 is TGCAGCGCGGGATTGGACAGGTACAATGAGCAGTTCTTC. Its translation is CSAGLDRYNEQFF.

The chain carries TRBV28 and TRBJ1-1, with D hard to call. This CDR3 comprises 15 residues. V was trimmed by 1 base and J by 4 bases, leaving 13 bases between them. Per germline, CDR1 MDHEN and CDR2 SYDVKM. CDR3 bases: TGTGCCAGCAGTTTATTGGCGGGTAGGGCCACTGAAGCTTTCTTT. It codes for CASSLLAGRATEAFF.

This clone was seen only once. The chain joins TRBV6-6 to TRBJ2-4, with TRBD1 identical over 8 bases. V gave up 7 bases and J gave up 11 bases; unmatched junction bases: 7. Germline V gives CDR1 MNHNY, CDR2 SVGAGI (reference sequence). The CDR3 is 12 amino acids. The CDR3: CASTGGAGLQYF. CDR3 bases: TGTGCCAGCACAGGGGGCGCGGGACTTCAGTACTTC.

The rearrangement links TRBV6-6 to TRBJ1-2, with D tentatively TRBD1 (5 bases). CDR3 length equals 15 residues. In germline, CDR1 is MNHNY, CDR2 SVGAGI (reference sequence). The ends were cut back, 6 bases at V and 0 bases at J, with 14 bases in the middle. The CDR3 loop reads CASRPDSDPNYGYTF. The DNA for the CDR3 is TGTGCCAGCAGACCCGACAGCGATCCTAACTATGGCTACACCTTC.

V is TRBV4-2 and J is TRBJ2-3; 8 nucleotides agree with TRBD2. This CDR3 spans 14 amino acids. Germline CDR1 LGHNA, CDR2 YNFKEQ. Germline trimming cut 0 bases from V and 4 bases from J; bases unmatched to any gene: 0. The CDR3 loop is CASSQELAADTQYF. DNA of the CDR3: TGTGCCAGCAGCCAAGAACTAGCGGCAGATACGCAGTATTTT.

The chain recombines TRBV7-3 with TRBJ1-3, with 7 bases matching TRBD1. The length of the CDR3 is 14 residues. The ends lost 5 bases at V and 1 base at J; junction bases unmatched: 2. Germline values: CDR1 SGHTA, CDR2 FQGTGA. Written as DNA, the CDR3 is TGTGCCAGCAGCCTGACAGGGTCTGGAAACACCATATATTTT. Encoded protein: CASSLTGSGNTIYF.

The CDR3 is CASRPVRGGYEQFF. The CDR3, as DNA: TGTGCCAGCAGGCCCGTGAGGGGGGGATATGAGCAGTTCTTC. The V gene is TRBV6-5, the J gene TRBJ2-1, with D possibly being TRBD2 (7 bases). The germline V and J ends were trimmed by 6 bases and 8 bases, with 17 bases remaining between them. The CDR3 totals 14 residues. The V gene's germline CDR1 is MNHEY and CDR2 SVGAGI.